Reported below is one T cell receptor (beta chain). This clonotype was observed at least ten times. The antigen it binds to is not known. Base qualities were left out, and no much larger clone turns up one base away. This record belongs to a study of neurological immune-mediated disorders (dated by TCRdb to about 2019). The study in broad terms: Of the roughly 34 multiple sclerosis patients, around 30 had relapsing-remitting MS and 3 had secondary progressive MS. Peripheral blood TCR-beta repertoires from HTLV-I-associated myelopathy (HAM/TSP) patients, multiple sclerosis patients and healthy controls were compared by UMI-based sequencing. Alongside PBMC samples, the set of fewer than 110 TCR-beta libraries contained longitudinal samples, technical triplicates, and paired CD4+ and CD8+ T-cell subsets that had been sorted. The cohort was made up of 68 subjects, consisting of some 15 HAM/TSP patients, 34 multiple sclerosis patients and 20 healthy controls.

Counted from cysteine to phenylalanine, this CDR3 has 15 amino acids. Here the CDR3 DNA is all that survives: 45 bases in frame from base 1. At the junction V is shortened by 0 bases and J by 2 bases, with 11 bases in between. The germline V gene encodes CDR1 SGHDT and CDR2 YYEEEE. The paper's findings and limits, for the study overall: The MS cluster was not associated with any clinical or MRI features, and the authors stated that larger cohorts are needed. TCR clonal expansion was highest in HAM/TSP patients and lowest in MS patients, with MS patients falling below even healthy controls. No identical CDR3 amino acid sequences were found to be shared among expanded clones across subjects, suggesting that TCR-beta repertoires were private in all groups. Repertoires from 18 of 34 MS patients were grouped by phylogenetic analysis into a cluster of related CDR3 sequences, suggesting a possible repertoire-level signature.

cDNA was synthesized by template-switch 5'RACE using a primer with a 10-nucleotide random unique molecular identifier that tagged each TCR transcript. Each sequencing run produced over 160 million TCR-beta sequences covering 15-18 subjects. The RNeasy kit was used for extraction of total RNA. The KAPA Real-time Library Amplification kit was used to amplify TCR-beta VDJ regions with primers targeting the TCR constant region and the 5'RACE anchor. A first PCR added sample indexes and Illumina adaptors, after which a second PCR increased the library yield. After Ampure bead purification, the TCR product of roughly 650 bp was size-selected on a 2% E-gel SizeSelection system. Library quality was checked on a Bioanalyzer, concentration was measured with Qubit, and libraries were quantified with the Kapa Library Quantification kit before pooling. Libraries were sequenced paired-end 2 x 150 bp on an Illumina HiSeq 2500. To increase sequence diversity, about 23-32% phiX was spiked into each library pool. In the paper's pipeline: The quality-filtered reads were processed with the UMI-based MiGEC pipeline, whose error correction step removed more than 80% of the raw TCR sequences. IMGT germline references were used for alignment of VDJ genes, and clonotypes were defined by a unique CDR3 amino acid sequence together with V-J genes. Clonal expansion, Shannon diversity and CDR3 relatedness (CalcPairwiseDistances, ClusterSamples) were evaluated with VDJtools, and phylogenetic trees were built with CLCbio workbench. Clones with at least 8 unique UMIs were defined as expanded, with this threshold being based on coefficient-of-variation modelling across technical triplicates. Clones were called with MiXCR by TCRdb after fastp trimmed the public reads at Q25, and only in-frame beta chains were retained. Rows with a matching CDR3 protein are joined into one entry that keeps the most common DNA and genes. The V and J calls and clone size come from TCRdb's table, not from the authors' own analysis. The sample yields 55,000 to 80,000 distinct CDR3 sequences; around 5.2% were counted once. The ten largest account for about 3.2% of the sample.

For the unsorted PBMC libraries, 2 million PBMCs were stored in RNAlater at -80 degrees C until RNA extraction and were used to generate the libraries. Multiple sclerosis patients were enrolled in a US clinical protocol evaluating disease progression by magnetic resonance imaging. Peripheral blood underwent Ficoll-Hypaque density gradient centrifugation to isolate PBMCs, which were then cryopreserved in liquid nitrogen. The rearranged chain carries TRBV5-6 and TRBJ2-5; the D segment could be TRBD1, given 6 matching bases. The clonotype originates from a woman aged 45-60 years with multiple sclerosis. Material for sequencing was PBMCs. In nucleotide form, the sequence is TGTGCCAGCAGCTTGGCCCTCGGACAGCAAGAGACCCAGTACTTC. Its protein is CASSLALGQQETQYF.